The T cell receptor beta chain described here comes from a study of post-analysis software for immune sequencing data. Overall study context: Progressive-relapsing, secondary progressive and relapsing-remitting multiple sclerosis were among the disease courses included.

Whole-study findings and limits: TRBV5-6, TRBV5-1 and TRBV20-1 belonged to a set of a handful of TRBV segments that were more frequent in patients than controls.

A remark on this clonotype: The antigen remains unidentified.

The CDR3 covers 15 residues. CDR1 is MNHEY, CDR2 SMNVEV, per germline (reference sequence). Trimming shortened V by 7 bases and J by 4 bases, and 19 bases separated the two germline ends. Unique molecular identifiers had been added to the TCR beta cDNA libraries. TCRdb redid the calling of the PCR reads with MiXCR, one entry per CDR3 protein. The sample shows approximately 770,000 distinct CDR3 sequences, 46% of them seen only once. The sample was blood. This sequence was found in a girl between 5 and 17 years old with multiple sclerosis. V gene TRBV27 combines with J gene TRBJ2-5, with D perhaps matching TRBD1 or TRBD2 (5 bases each). This CDR3 is CASKWTPDGGETQYF. In nucleotides, the CDR3 is TGTGCCAGCAAATGGACCCCTGATGGGGGAGAGACCCAGTACTTC.